Below, 26 T cell receptor beta chains from the same sample are listed, as sequenced in a study of OX40 agonist ivuxolimab in advanced cancers. Here immunoSEQ multiplex PCR was the method, and the copy in TCRdb shows in-frame clones only, minus some. The sample has about 62,000 clones; around 81% are singletons. Material: CD4+ or CD8+ T cells sorted from blood, obtained in a trial of the OX40 agonist ivuxolimab. The receptors derive from an adult with an advanced solid tumor such as melanoma, head and neck, liver or kidney cancer.

V usage is TRBV7-9 and J usage is TRBJ2-3; 10 positions match TRBD2. The V gene's germline CDR1 is SEHNR and CDR2 FQNEAQ (reference sequence). With V trimmed by 7 bases and J by 5 bases, 6 bases remained unmatched. The CDR3 length is 14 residues. As DNA, the CDR3 is TGTGCCAGCACCAAAGCGGGGGGGTTAGATACGCAGTATTTT. Translated, it gives CASTKAGGLDTQYF. Combining the CDR3 with reference TRBV7-9 and TRBJ2-3 gives the whole variable domain DTGVSQNPRHKITKRGQNVTFRCDPISEHNRLYWYRQTLGQGPEFLTYFQNEAQLEKSRLLSDRFSAERPKGSFSTLEIQRTEQGDSAMYLCASTKAGGLDTQYFGPGTRLTVL.

V gene TRBV5-1 combines with J gene TRBJ1-2; D is unclear. Looked up from germline, CDR1 is SGHRS and CDR2 is YFSETQ. The CDR3 length is 14 residues. Between the trimmed V and J ends, which lost 0 bases and 4 bases, there was a span of 10 bases. The CDR3 loop is CASSLAANSYGYTF. DNA of the CDR3: TGCGCCAGCAGCTTGGCAGCGAATAGCTATGGCTACACCTTC.

This clone was observed a single time. The chain recombines TRBV9 with TRBJ2-3; TRBD2 aligns across 8 bases. V dropped 1 base and J dropped 0; count of bases not matched to a gene: 1. CDR1 SGDLS and CDR2 YYNGEE come from the germline V gene. The CDR3 is 15 amino acids. Here the CDR3 reads CASSVIAGSTDTQYF. In DNA form, the CDR3 reads TGTGCCAGCAGCGTAATAGCGGGGAGCACAGATACGCAGTATTTT.

The sample holds a few counts of this clone. The V call is TRBV2, the J call TRBJ1-6; TRBD1 aligns across 11 bases. The CDR3 covers 15 residues. The junction had 3 bases not matched to a gene; V was cut back by 4 bases and J by 7 bases. Per the germline V gene, CDR1 is SNHLY and CDR2 is FYNNEI. The CDR3 region has the DNA TGTGCCAGCAGTGGGACAGGGGGCCCCAATTCACCCCTCCACTTT. Its translation: CASSGTGGPNSPLHF.

DNA of the CDR3: TGTGCCAGCAGCCCGGACAGGGAAGGAGAGACCCAGTACTTC. It is translated as CASSPDREGETQYF. This chain uses TRBV5-6 with TRBJ2-5, with TRBD1 matching 8 bases. V gave up 4 bases and J gave up 4 bases; unmatched junction bases: 6. This CDR3 comprises 14 residues. Germline values: CDR1 SGHDT, CDR2 YYEEEE.

V gene TRBV7-2 combines with J gene TRBJ1-2, with TRBD1 as a possible D gene (5 bases). The CDR3 extends over 12 amino acids. Germline values: CDR1 SGHTA, CDR2 FQGNSA. The V gene lost 8 bases and the J gene lost 7 bases, with 14 bases spanning the gap. The CDR3 sequence: CASGRPGGGYTF. CDR3 nucleotide sequence: TGTGCCAGCGGCCGCCCGGGGGGTGGCTACACCTTC.

This clone occurred a few times. V gene TRBV6-6 combines with J gene TRBJ1-3; no firm D call. The length of the CDR3 is 14 residues. V was trimmed by 6 bases and J by 3 bases, leaving 12 bases between them. Germline CDR1 reads MNHNY; CDR2 reads SVGAGI (reference sequence). CDR3 region: CASRYEEFGNTIYF. The DNA for the CDR3 is TGTGCCAGCAGATACGAAGAATTTGGAAACACCATATATTTT.

The chain uses TRBV7-9 and TRBJ2-1, with TRBD2 matching 11 bases. Germline V CDR1 and CDR2: SEHNR, FQNEAQ (reference sequence). V lost 0 bases and J lost 6; bases outside the gene matches: 1. The CDR3 covers 15 residues. The CDR3: CASSLASGGVNEQFF. As DNA, the CDR3 is TGTGCCAGCAGCTTAGCTAGCGGGGGGGTCAATGAGCAGTTCTTC.

The chain couples TRBV5-1 to TRBJ1-2, with D possibly TRBD1 on 5 matching bases. CDR1 is SGHRS and CDR2 is YFSETQ in the germline V gene. This CDR3 has 16 residues. V was trimmed by 0 bases and J by 8 bases, leaving 20 bases between them. As DNA, the CDR3 is TGCGCCAGCAGCTTGGCCGCTTCGTCCCAGCAGGGAGGCTACACCTTC. Translating it yields CASSLAASSQQGGYTF.

The J gene is TRBJ1-1, the V gene TRBV5-1, with D possibly matching TRBD1 (6 bases). Germline V gene sequence: CDR1 SGHRS, CDR2 YFSETQ. The CDR3 is 14 residues long. The V gene lost 4 bases and the J gene lost 3 bases, with 13 bases spanning the gap. DNA of the CDR3: TGCGCCAGCAGCCTACACAGGGCAGACACTGAAGCTTTCTTT. Translated, it gives CASSLHRADTEAFF.

The CDR3 DNA follows: TGTGCCAGCAGCTTAGATTTGGCGGGCCTGGAAGAGACCCAGTACTTC. As protein: CASSLDLAGLEETQYF. The V call is TRBV11-2, the J call TRBJ2-5, with D possibly matching TRBD2 (5 bases). Per germline, CDR1 SGHAT and CDR2 FQNNGV. The germline V and J ends were trimmed by 0 bases and 3 bases, with 14 bases remaining between them. This CDR3 has 16 amino acids.

In this sample, this clone turned up a few times. The rearrangement joins TRBV30 to TRBJ1-6; TRBD1 matches 9 bases. The CDR3 runs to 14 residues. The germline CDR1 and CDR2 sequences are GTSNPN and SVGIG (reference sequence). Trimming at V came to 3 bases and at J to 10 bases, leaving 7 bases not matched to a gene. The CDR3 sequence: CAWRGTGFESPLHF. Written as DNA, the CDR3 is TGTGCCTGGAGGGGGACAGGGTTTGAGTCACCCCTCCACTTT.

This clone was counted only a few times. CDR3 amino acids: CASSIEGRNYGYTF. The CDR3 DNA reads TGTGCCAGTAGTATAGAGGGCAGGAACTATGGCTACACCTTC. The chain recombines TRBV19 with TRBJ1-2, with D hard to call. The CDR3 extends over 14 amino acids. V lost 0 bases and J 2 bases, leaving 7 bases between the germline ends. Germline V lookup: CDR1 LNHDA, CDR2 SQIVND (reference sequence).

On this clone itself: Sequence at one end of the junction differs from germline and may be a read error. This rearrangement joins TRBV5-1 to TRBJ1-2, with TRBD1 matching over 7 bases. Germline V CDR1 and CDR2: SGHRS, YFSETQ. The CDR3 totals 13 residues. CDR3 bases: TGTGCCAGCAGCTTCAAAGACAGGGATGGCTACACCTTC. This codes for CASSFKDRDGYTF.

The chain joins TRBV7-2 to TRBJ1-5; no definite D call. The length of the CDR3 is 15 residues. The V gene's germline CDR1 is SGHTA and CDR2 FQGNSA. Deletions cut 2 bases from V and 3 bases from J, with 11 bases between. The CDR3 bases are TGTGCCAGCAGCTTATCCCCTTCTGCCAATCAGCCCCAGCATTTT. Translating it yields CASSLSPSANQPQHF.

This clone was seen once. The genes are TRBV19 and TRBJ1-4; D unclear. CDR3 size: 14 residues. V was cut by 6 bases and J by 1 base, with 9 bases left in between. The germline CDR1 and CDR2 sequences are LNHDA and SQIVND (reference sequence). CDR3 loop: CASRMTVTNEKLFF. CDR3 nucleotides: TGTGCCAGTAGAATGACGGTAACTAATGAAAAACTGTTTTTT.

This clone occurred a few times. V and J are TRBV6-1 and TRBJ1-1, with TRBD1 as a possible D gene (5 bases). CDR3 length: 15 residues. The V and J ends lost 4 bases and 5 bases respectively, with 17 bases between them. The germline CDR1 and CDR2 sequences are MNHNS and SASEGT. DNA for the CDR3: TGTGCCAGCAGTGTCGGGCAGGGAGGGTGGACTGAAGCTTTCTTT. It translates to CASSVGQGGWTEAFF.

The chain carries TRBV9 and TRBJ2-2, with 7 bases matching TRBD1. With 2 bases clipped from V and 6 bases from J, the junction kept 7 bases outside the gene matches. This CDR3 comprises 15 residues. CDR1 and CDR2 from the germline V gene are SGDLS and YYNGEE. CDR3 coding DNA: TGTGCCAGCAGCGTTGGGCAGGGGGTCGCCGGGGAGCTGTTTTTT. It encodes CASSVGQGVAGELFF.

CDR3 nucleotides: TGTGCCAGCAGATCTACGGGACAAAGGGTCTACGAGCAGTACTTC. Amino acids: CASRSTGQRVYEQYF. V gene TRBV27 combines with J gene TRBJ2-5, with a weak D call TRBD1 (6 bases). Judging by the DNA end, TRBJ2-7 fits better; the J call may be wrong. Germline V gene sequence: CDR1 MNHEY, CDR2 SMNVEV (reference sequence). The CDR3 extends over 15 amino acids.

The chain is built from TRBV5-5 and TRBJ1-2, with D possibly TRBD1 on 5 matching bases. The ends were cut back, 0 bases at V and 6 bases at J, with 15 bases in the middle. CDR3 length: 15 amino acids. The V gene's germline CDR1 is SGHKS and CDR2 YYEKEE (reference sequence). CDR3 region: CASSLAGLRGNGYTF. CDR3 bases: TGTGCCAGCAGCTTGGCAGGTCTCCGGGGGAATGGCTACACCTTC.

The chain is built from TRBV25-1 and TRBJ1-2; maybe TRBD1 (5 bases). The CDR3 spans 14 residues. Germline V gene sequence: CDR1 MGHDK, CDR2 SYGVNS. The V gene lost 2 bases and the J gene lost 7 bases, with 14 bases spanning the gap. For the CDR3, the DNA is TGTGCCAGCAGTGAACCCGGCCAGGGTGGTGGCTACACCTTC. It yields the protein CASSEPGQGGGYTF.

This clone occurred once. This chain connects TRBV5-5 to TRBJ2-5; D unclear. The V end was cut by 0 bases, the J end by 2 bases, with 5 bases between. Germline CDR1 is SGHKS and CDR2 is YYEKEE (reference sequence). The CDR3 totals 13 residues. The CDR3 reads CASSLARQETQYF. The CDR3 DNA is TGTGCCAGCAGCTTGGCCCGTCAAGAGACCCAGTACTTC. Combining the CDR3 with reference TRBV5-5 and TRBJ2-5 gives the whole variable domain DAGVTQSPTHLIKTRGQQVTLRCSPISGHKSVSWYQQVLGQGPQFIFQYYEKEERGRGNFPDRFSARQFPNYSSELNVNALLLGDSALYLCASSLARQETQYFGPGTRLLVL.

This chain links TRBV5-1 with TRBJ1-3, with D possibly matching TRBD1 (5 bases). Germline assignment: CDR1 SGHRS and CDR2 YFSETQ. The germline V and J ends were trimmed by 4 bases and 0 bases, with 23 bases remaining between them. This CDR3 region has 19 residues. The CDR3 nucleotides are TGCGCCAGCAGCCAAGGATACCAACGGACATTTTCCTCTGGAAACACCATATATTTT. Translating gives CASSQGYQRTFSSGNTIYF.

Comments on this clone: One junction end does not reproduce the germline sequence, and a read error may be involved. V is TRBV10-2 and J is TRBJ1-2; D possibly corresponds to TRBD1 (5 bases). In germline, CDR1 is WSHSY, CDR2 SAAADI. The CDR3 is made up of 13 amino acids. Here the CDR3 reads CASSESGDYGYTF. The CDR3 nucleotides read TGCGCCAGCAGTGAGTCCGGGGACTACGGCTACACCTTC.

Details on this clone: Other DNA sequences in the sample encode the same CDR3. The chain links TRBV6-5 to TRBJ1-3, with D perhaps TRBD1 (5 bases). Trimming pared 9 bases from V and 4 bases from J, leaving 16 bases between. The germline gives CDR1 MNHEY, CDR2 SVGAGI. The CDR3 is made up of 14 amino acids. Here the CDR3 DNA reads TGTGCCAGTAGACAAGGGGCGCGGGGAAACACCATATATTTT. This encodes CASRQGARGNTIYF.

This clone was detected only once. The gene calls are TRBV6-6 and TRBJ2-4; TRBD1 agrees at 7 bases. Trimming removed 6 bases from V and 7 bases from J; junction bases left unmatched: 6. Germline assignment: CDR1 MNHNY and CDR2 SVGAGI (reference sequence). There are 13 residues in the CDR3. The CDR3 protein is CASSTQGMNIQYF. The CDR3 DNA reads TGTGCCAGCAGCACACAGGGGATGAACATTCAGTACTTC.